What follows is one T cell receptor beta chain and its context. V shed 2 bases and J shed 0 bases, with 16 bases lying between them. Per germline, CDR1 GTSNPN and CDR2 SVGIG (reference sequence). This CDR3 has 16 residues. Sequencing used immunoSEQ multiplex PCR; TCRdb keeps in-frame clones, though not all of them. Among 90,000 to 150,000 clones listed, about 87% were seen once. This sample stems from a study of control samples from healthy donors and cancer patients. Sample: blood. The receptor was derived from a man aged 40-50 years in good health. This chain joins TRBV30 and TRBJ1-1, with D unclear. The DNA for the CDR3 is TGTGCCTGGAGTCCAGGACTGTTGTTTATGAACACTGAAGCTTTCTTT. Amino acids: CAWSPGLLFMNTEAFF.